The T cell receptor beta chain under discussion was sequenced for a study of T cell changes during pregnancy in multiple sclerosis (dated by TCRdb to the late 2010s). Looking at the study overall: Changes in the T cell repertoire over the course of pregnancy were examined in this study in women with multiple sclerosis.

CDR1 MRHNA and CDR2 SNTAGT were looked up in the germline V gene. Measured from the cysteine to the phenylalanine, the CDR3 is 17 residues long. The read is trimmed to its CDR3 DNA, 51 bases read in frame from base 1. V was cut back by 0 bases and J by 15 bases, leaving a gap of 27 bases between them. Library preparation used the immunoSEQ multiplex PCR assay. TCRdb mirrors the immuneACCESS table, restricted to in-frame sequences. Some clones are absent from its copies; in checked studies, under half trace to an unresolved V gene, and the reason for the others is unknown. This sample gives roughly 55,000 clones in total; 92% of them show up just once. The ten top clones hold more than 0.15% of the sample. Notes on this clone: Its antigen is unknown. No much larger clone is present one base from it, and per-base qualities are unavailable.

The rearranged chain carries TRBV6-4 and TRBJ2-1; possibly the D gene is TRBD1, per 5 matching bases. The source material was CD4+ T cells from peripheral blood mononuclear cells, sampled after pregnancy. The sequence was collected from a female donor in good health, enrolled as a control in a pregnancy study. The nucleotides are TGTGCCAGCAGTGACTCGAGGCTAGTTAGGACCTCACACACAGGGTTCTTC. It is translated as CASSDSRLVRTSHTGFF.